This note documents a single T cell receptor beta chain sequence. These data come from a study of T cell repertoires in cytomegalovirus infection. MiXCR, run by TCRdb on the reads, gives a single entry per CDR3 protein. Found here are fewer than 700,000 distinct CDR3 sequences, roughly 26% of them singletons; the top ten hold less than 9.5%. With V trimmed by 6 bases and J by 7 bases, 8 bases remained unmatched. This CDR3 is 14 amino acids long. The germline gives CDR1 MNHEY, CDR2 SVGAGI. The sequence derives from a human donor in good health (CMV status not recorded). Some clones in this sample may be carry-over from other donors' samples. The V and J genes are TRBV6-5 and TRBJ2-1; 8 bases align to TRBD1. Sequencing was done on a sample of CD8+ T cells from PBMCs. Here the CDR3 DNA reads TGTGCCAGCAGCCAAACGACAGGGGTTAATGAGCAGTTCTTC. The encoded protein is CASSQTTGVNEQFF.